Below, one T cell receptor beta chain is given with its context. This clonotype was seen a few times. Its specific antigen is unknown. Base qualities are not recorded, but no much larger clone differs from it by a single base. The data were taken from a study of T cell repertoires in cytomegalovirus infection (dated by TCRdb to about 2019). General notes on the study: Alongside well-studied HLA-B-restricted epitopes, the peptide stimulations were aimed at recently identified HLA-C-restricted CMV epitopes, whose presentation resists viral immunomodulation. Donor HLA type was relevant to the analysis, because carriage of CMV infection together with the matching HLA type was indicated by public TCR beta signatures. Results the study describes overall, beyond this receptor: The ex vivo response was dominated by HLA-C-restricted CMV-specific TCR beta clonotypes, and the single most frequent clonotype in two of eight donors was supplied by these HLA-C-restricted clonotypes. In both this cohort and an independent approximately 400-donor cohort, the cumulative frequency of public TCR beta family members distinguished carriers of CMV infection plus the relevant HLA type.

The instrument given in TCRdb is Illumina HiSeq 1500. TCRdb took the public reads, trimmed them with fastp at Q25, ran MiXCR for clone calling and kept in-frame beta chains. When rows share a CDR3 protein, they turn into one entry using the most common DNA and genes. This sample gives 650,000 to 850,000 distinct CDR3 sequences in total; 25% to 30% of them show up just once. Around 13% of the sample is taken by the ten largest. In light of the paper, this sample's treatment or condition label describes: in vitro stimulation with specific CMV peptide epitopes to enrich CMV-specific T cells. The sequence derives from a human donor in good health (CMV status not recorded). Some clones in this sample may be carry-over from other donors' samples. Material: cultured CD8+ T cells from PBMCs, obtained from culture after CMV antigen stimulation.

The CDR3 is CASISLGARETQYF. The nucleotide sequence is given as TGTGCCAGCATCTCGCTGGGGGCAAGGGAGACCCAGTACTTC. The V gene is TRBV6-1 and the J gene is TRBJ2-5; TRBD1 is a weak D gene call, 6 bases matching. V sheds 7 bases and J sheds 5 bases, leaving 17 bases between their ends. The germline V gene gives CDR1 as MNHNS and CDR2 as SASEGT. Taken from cysteine to phenylalanine, the CDR3 has 14 residues. The kept DNA is CDR3 alone, 42 bases in frame from the first base.